These 24 T cell receptor beta chains were all obtained from the same sample, sequenced in a study of CD8 T cells in Susac syndrome. Reverse transcription of 0.5 to 1 ug RNA was performed with random hexamers. TCRdb processed the immunoSEQ multiplex PCR reads anew with MiXCR; each CDR3 protein has one entry. This sample has approximately 200,000 distinct CDR3 sequences; approximately 95% occur once, and the top ten carry about 0.08%. Sequencing used CD4+ T cells from PBMCs. Receptors originate from a human donor with multiple sclerosis.

The gene calls are TRBV12-3 or TRBV12-4 and TRBJ1-1, with a weak D call TRBD1 (5 bases). CDR3 length: 14 amino acids. V lost 6 bases to trimming and J lost 1 base, with 12 bases between them. CDR3 sequence reads: CASRLRDANTEAFF. The CDR3 DNA is TGTGCCAGCAGACTCCGGGACGCGAACACTGAAGCTTTCTTT.

This chain links TRBV3-1 with TRBJ2-5, with 9 bases aligning to TRBD2. CDR3 length: 15 residues. The V gene end was trimmed by 1 base and the J gene end by 3 bases; junction bases not matched to a gene: 3. CDR1 LGHDT and CDR2 YNNKEL come from the germline V gene (reference sequence). Written as DNA, the CDR3 is TGTGCCAGCAGCCAAGGACTAGCGGATAAAGAGACCCAGTACTTC. It codes for CASSQGLADKETQYF.

V is TRBV5-1 and J is TRBJ1-6; TRBD1 might be the D (5 bases). This CDR3 has 14 residues. The V gene lost 0 bases and the J gene lost 7 bases, with 8 bases spanning the gap. Germline V CDR1 and CDR2: SGHRS, YFSETQ. CDR3 loop: CASSLDRQNSPLHF. In DNA form, the CDR3 reads TGCGCCAGCAGCTTGGACAGGCAAAATTCACCCCTCCACTTT.

This clonotype was detected once. This chain joins TRBV7-2 and TRBJ1-2, with D uncertain. V was pared by 5 bases and J by 6 bases, with 13 bases between. Germline V CDR1 and CDR2: SGHTA, FQGNSA. The CDR3 runs 13 residues. CDR3 region: CASSLRASHGYTF. In nucleotides, the CDR3 is TGTGCCAGCAGCCTACGGGCGTCCCATGGCTACACCTTC.

The chain combines TRBV14 with TRBJ1-2, with D uncertain. CDR1 SGHDN and CDR2 FVKESK come from the germline V gene. The CDR3 runs to 12 residues. V lost 1 base and J 2 bases, leaving 2 bases between the germline ends. The chain's CDR3 is CASSQVNYGYTF. The DNA of the CDR3 is TGTGCCAGCAGCCAAGTAAACTATGGCTACACCTTC. Complete variable domain (other parts from reference TRBV14 and TRBJ1-2): EAGVTQFPSHSVIEKGQTVTLRCDPISGHDNLYWYRRVMGKEIKFLLHFVKESKQDESGMPNNRFLAERTGGTYSTLKVQPAELEDSGVYFCASSQVNYGYTFGSGTRLTVV.

The J gene is TRBJ2-3, the V gene TRBV30; 11 nucleotides line up with TRBD2. J gave up 4 bases and V 3 bases, and 6 bases lay outside the gene matches. The CDR3 contains 15 residues. The germline V gene has CDR1 GTSNPN and CDR2 SVGIG (reference sequence). CDR3: CAWSRLAGRADTQYF. The CDR3 bases are TGTGCCTGGAGCCGACTAGCGGGGAGGGCAGATACGCAGTATTTT.

This clonotype came up a few times. The chain combines TRBV12-3 or TRBV12-4 with TRBJ1-1; D uncertain. This CDR3 comprises 13 residues. The V gene lost 3 bases and the J gene lost 1 base, with 6 bases spanning the gap. DNA of the CDR3: TGTGCCAGCAGTTTTCGGCGGAACACTGAAGCTTTCTTT. Its translation: CASSFRRNTEAFF.

The rearrangement links TRBV12-3 or TRBV12-4 to TRBJ1-5; D is unclear. The length of the CDR3 is 13 residues. The V and J ends lost 6 bases and 5 bases respectively, with 11 bases between them. The chain's CDR3 is CASSTGTHQPQHF. CDR3 in DNA: TGTGCCAGCAGCACGGGCACCCATCAGCCCCAGCATTTT.

The J gene is TRBJ2-3, the V gene TRBV7-9; tentatively, D is TRBD2 (6 bases). The CDR3 consists of 15 residues. Trimming removed 0 bases from V and 0 bases from J, with 7 bases in between. The germline V gene has CDR1 SEHNR and CDR2 FQNEAQ (reference sequence). The CDR3: CASSLAGRSTDTQYF. The CDR3 DNA reads as TGTGCCAGCAGCTTAGCGGGGAGGAGCACAGATACGCAGTATTTT.

The sample holds a few counts of this clonotype. The chain has TRBV5-4 and TRBJ2-3; D unresolved. The V end was cut by 0 bases, the J end by 1 base, with 3 bases between. From germline, CDR1 is SGHNT and CDR2 YYREEE (reference sequence). The CDR3 spans 13 residues. The CDR3 sequence: CASSLVGTDTQYF. Written as DNA, the CDR3 is TGTGCCAGCAGCTTGGTGGGCACAGATACGCAGTATTTT. The whole variable domain, filled in from reference TRBV5-4 and TRBJ2-3, reads ETGVTQSPTHLIKTRGQQVTLRCSSQSGHNTVSWYQQALGQGPQFIFQYYREEENGRGNFPPRFSGLQFPNYSSELNVNALELDDSALYLCASSLVGTDTQYFGPGTRLTVL.

This clonotype was detected once. This chain joins TRBV30 and TRBJ2-1; D is ambiguous. Germline assignment: CDR1 GTSNPN and CDR2 SVGIG (reference sequence). The length of the CDR3 is 15 residues. Trimming took off 0 bases at V and 0 bases at J, with 9 bases between the two ends. The CDR3 DNA sequence: TGTGCCTGGAGTGTTAAAGGGATCTCCTACAATGAGCAGTTCTTC. This encodes CAWSVKGISYNEQFF.

The DNA of the CDR3 is TGTGCCAGCAGTTCCCGCACCCTTCGGACAGCACCGAACACTGAAGCTTTCTTT. It is translated as CASSSRTLRTAPNTEAFF. The chain employs TRBV27 and TRBJ1-1; possibly TRBD1 for D (6 bases). The CDR3 extends over 18 amino acids. V lost 4 bases to trimming and J lost 1 base, with 22 bases between them. Germline CDR1 is MNHEY and CDR2 is SMNVEV (reference sequence).

The chain carries TRBV20-1 and TRBJ2-7; 7 bases match TRBD1. CDR1 and CDR2 (germline): DFQATT, SNEGSKA (reference sequence). CDR3 length: 12 residues. The junction had 0 bases not matched to a gene; V was cut back by 3 bases and J by 1 base. CDR3 residues: CSARGQSYEQYF. Here the CDR3 DNA reads TGCAGTGCTAGGGGACAGTCCTACGAGCAGTACTTC.

Here the CDR3 DNA reads TGTGCCAGCAGCGTAGGCAGGGGGTCCCCCCTCCACTTT. Protein sequence: CASSVGRGSPLHF. The rearrangement links TRBV9 to TRBJ1-6; 7 bases line up with TRBD1. Germline V gives CDR1 SGDLS, CDR2 YYNGEE. V gave up 0 bases and J gave up 13 bases; unmatched junction bases: 4. The CDR3 loop spans 13 amino acids.

The V gene is TRBV14, the J gene TRBJ2-1; D unresolved. The CDR3 loop spans 14 amino acids. Germline lookup yields CDR1 SGHDN and CDR2 FVKESK. V was pared by 0 bases and J by 8 bases, with 11 bases between. The CDR3 DNA follows: TGTGCCAGCAGCCAAGATACGGGTTCGGATGAGCAGTTCTTC. The encoded protein is CASSQDTGSDEQFF.

The rearrangement joins TRBV3-1 to TRBJ1-2; D uncertain. V was pared by 7 bases and J by 8 bases, with 17 bases between. This CDR3 is 13 amino acids long. Germline values: CDR1 LGHDT, CDR2 YNNKEL (reference sequence). The CDR3, as DNA: TGTGCCAGCACCTCGCGGTCCAGGTACGGCTACACCTTC. This gives the protein CASTSRSRYGYTF.

The rearrangement uses TRBV27 and TRBJ1-5; 8 bases map to TRBD1. Unmatched junction bases numbered 7, after V lost 6 bases and J lost 3 bases. Germline-derived CDR1 and CDR2 are MNHEY and SMNVEV (reference sequence). This CDR3 has 15 amino acids. The CDR3 here is CASSRSGGTNQPQHF. The CDR3 nucleotides are TGTGCCAGCAGCAGATCAGGGGGCACCAATCAGCCCCAGCATTTT.

The chain carries TRBV29-1 and TRBJ2-1, with D unclear. Between the trimmed V and J ends, which lost 4 bases and 3 bases, there was a span of 7 bases. CDR3 length: 12 amino acids. Germline lookup yields CDR1 SQVTM and CDR2 ANQGSEA. The CDR3 coding sequence is TGCAGCGTTGCGCCCAGCTACAATGAGCAGTTCTTC. It yields the protein CSVAPSYNEQFF.

This chain connects TRBV2 to TRBJ2-3; 8 bases line up with TRBD1. Germline-derived CDR1 and CDR2 are SNHLY and FYNNEI. V was pared by 5 bases and J by 0 bases, with 1 base of the junction left unmatched. This CDR3 has 14 residues. As DNA, the CDR3 is TGTGCCAGCAGTCAGGGGGCGAGCACAGATACGCAGTATTTT. This gives the protein CASSQGASTDTQYF.

The chain employs TRBV7-9 and TRBJ1-1; possible D gene TRBD1, 5 bases. Looked up from germline, CDR1 is SEHNR and CDR2 is FQNEAQ (reference sequence). The V end lost 1 base, the J end lost 6 bases, and 15 bases lay between the germline ends. The CDR3 is 15 residues long. CDR3 sequence reads: CASSLGDSMRAEAFF. The DNA of the CDR3 is TGTGCCAGCAGCTTAGGAGACAGTATGAGGGCTGAAGCTTTCTTT.

This chain connects TRBV30 to TRBJ2-7; either TRBD1 or TRBD2 may supply D (5 bases each). Germline CDR1 is GTSNPN and CDR2 is SVGIG (reference sequence). Deletions cut 3 bases from V and 2 bases from J, with 14 bases between. This CDR3 has 14 residues. CDR3 nucleotides: TGTGCCTGGAGCCCGGGACGGCGTACCTACGAGCAGTACTTC. Translated: CAWSPGRRTYEQYF.

The chain couples TRBV6-5 to TRBJ2-1, with unresolved D. Germline V gene data show CDR1 as MNHEY and CDR2 as SVGAGI. V lost 5 bases and J lost 11, with 10 bases in between. The CDR3 sequence is 11 residues long. The CDR3 DNA follows: TGTGCCAGCAGTCGAGACTTACAGCAGTTCTTC. This encodes CASSRDLQQFF.

The chain has TRBV29-1 and TRBJ2-6; D may be TRBD1 (5 bases). This CDR3 has 14 residues. CDR1 and CDR2 from the germline V gene are SQVTM and ANQGSEA. The V end lost 7 bases, the J end lost 1 base, and 11 bases lay between the germline ends. The CDR3 reads CSALTDSGANVLTF. The CDR3 DNA reads as TGCAGCGCTCTGACAGATTCTGGGGCCAACGTCCTGACTTTC.

This sequence joins TRBV2 and TRBJ2-3; D not certain. Germline values: CDR1 SNHLY, CDR2 FYNNEI. V dropped 5 bases and J dropped 2 bases, with 11 bases sitting between them. The CDR3 runs 14 residues. The CDR3 spells CASSTQTYTDTQYF. The CDR3 DNA sequence: TGTGCCAGCAGTACCCAGACCTACACAGATACGCAGTATTTT.